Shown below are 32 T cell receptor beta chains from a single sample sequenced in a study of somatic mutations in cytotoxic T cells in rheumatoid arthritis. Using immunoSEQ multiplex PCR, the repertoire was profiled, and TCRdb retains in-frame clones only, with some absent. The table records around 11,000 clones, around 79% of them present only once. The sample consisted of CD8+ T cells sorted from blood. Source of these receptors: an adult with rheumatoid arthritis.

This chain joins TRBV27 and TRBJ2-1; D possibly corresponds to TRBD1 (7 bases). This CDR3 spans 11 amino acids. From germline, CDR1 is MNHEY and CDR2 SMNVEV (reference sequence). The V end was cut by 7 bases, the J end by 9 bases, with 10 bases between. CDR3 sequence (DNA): TGTGCCAGCAACAGGGGAGGTGAGCAGTTCTTC. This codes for CASNRGGEQFF.

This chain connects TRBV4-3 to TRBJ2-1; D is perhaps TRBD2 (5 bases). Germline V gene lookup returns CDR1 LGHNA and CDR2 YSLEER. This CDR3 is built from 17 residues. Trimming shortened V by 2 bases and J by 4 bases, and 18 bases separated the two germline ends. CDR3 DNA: TGCGCCAGCAGCCAACATGAGCGGACTTCACGTTACAATGAGCAGTTCTTC. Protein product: CASSQHERTSRYNEQFF.

The CDR3 DNA reads as TGTGCCAGCAGTTACGGCGGGGGGGAAGGGGATGAGCAGTTCTTC. Protein sequence: CASSYGGGEGDEQFF. The V call is TRBV6-5, the J call TRBJ2-1, with 9 positions matching TRBD2. This CDR3 is 15 amino acids long. The trim removed 2 bases at V and 8 bases at J, leaving 7 bases unmatched. Per germline, CDR1 MNHEY and CDR2 SVGAGI.

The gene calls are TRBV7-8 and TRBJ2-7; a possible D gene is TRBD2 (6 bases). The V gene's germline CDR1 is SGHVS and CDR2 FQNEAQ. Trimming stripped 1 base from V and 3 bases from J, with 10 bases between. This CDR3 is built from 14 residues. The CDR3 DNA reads TGTGCCAGCAGCTTAGTAATCGGGAGCTACGAGCAGTACTTC. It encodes CASSLVIGSYEQYF.

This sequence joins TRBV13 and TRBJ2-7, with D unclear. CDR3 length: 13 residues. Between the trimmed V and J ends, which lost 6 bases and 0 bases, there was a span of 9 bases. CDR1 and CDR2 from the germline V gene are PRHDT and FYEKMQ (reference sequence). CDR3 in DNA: TGTGCCAGCAGAAAGCAACTCTCCTACGAGCAGTACTTC. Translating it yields CASRKQLSYEQYF.

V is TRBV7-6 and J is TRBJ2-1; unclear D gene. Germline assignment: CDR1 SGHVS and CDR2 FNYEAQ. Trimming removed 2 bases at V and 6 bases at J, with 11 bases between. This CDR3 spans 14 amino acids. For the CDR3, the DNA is TGTGCCAGCAGCTTATTTTTGTGGGGCAATGAGCAGTTCTTC. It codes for CASSLFLWGNEQFF.

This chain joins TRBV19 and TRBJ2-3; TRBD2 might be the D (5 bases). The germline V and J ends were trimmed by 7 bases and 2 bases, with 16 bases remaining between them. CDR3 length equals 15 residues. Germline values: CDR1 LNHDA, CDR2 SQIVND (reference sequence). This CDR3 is CASTNQRSNTDTQYF. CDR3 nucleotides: TGTGCCAGTACGAACCAGCGGTCGAACACAGATACGCAGTATTTT.

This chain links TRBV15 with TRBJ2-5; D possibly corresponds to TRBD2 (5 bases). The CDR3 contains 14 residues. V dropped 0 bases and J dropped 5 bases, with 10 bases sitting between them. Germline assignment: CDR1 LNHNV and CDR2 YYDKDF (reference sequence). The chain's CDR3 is CATSRDHGEETQYF. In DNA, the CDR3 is TGTGCCACCAGCAGAGATCACGGGGAGGAGACCCAGTACTTC.

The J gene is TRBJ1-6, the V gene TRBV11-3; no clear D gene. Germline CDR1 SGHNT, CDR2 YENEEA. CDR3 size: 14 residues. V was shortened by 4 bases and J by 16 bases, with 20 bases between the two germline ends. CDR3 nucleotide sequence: TGTGCCAGCAGCTCGTATCGCACCCGGGGTGTTCTCCACTTT. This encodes CASSSYRTRGVLHF. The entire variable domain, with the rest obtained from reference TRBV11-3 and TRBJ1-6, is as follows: EAGVVQSPRYKIIEKKQPVAFWCNPISGHNTLYWYLQNLGQGPELLIRYENEEAVDDSQLPKDRFSAERLKGVDSTLKIQPAELGDSAVYLCASSSYRTRGVLHFGNGTRLTVT.

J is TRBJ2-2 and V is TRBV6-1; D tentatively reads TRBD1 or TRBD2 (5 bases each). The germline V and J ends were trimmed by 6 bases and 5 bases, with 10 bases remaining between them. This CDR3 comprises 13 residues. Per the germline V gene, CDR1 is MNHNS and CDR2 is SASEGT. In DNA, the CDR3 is TGTGCCAGCAGGGGACGGAGGACCGGGGAGCTGTTTTTT. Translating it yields CASRGRRTGELFF.

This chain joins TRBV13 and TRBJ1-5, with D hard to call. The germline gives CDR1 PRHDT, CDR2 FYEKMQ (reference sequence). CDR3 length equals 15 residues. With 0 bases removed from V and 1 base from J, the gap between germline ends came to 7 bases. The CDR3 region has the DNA TGTGCCAGCAGCTTAGGGGGCGGGAGCAATCAGCCCCAGCATTTT. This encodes CASSLGGGSNQPQHF.

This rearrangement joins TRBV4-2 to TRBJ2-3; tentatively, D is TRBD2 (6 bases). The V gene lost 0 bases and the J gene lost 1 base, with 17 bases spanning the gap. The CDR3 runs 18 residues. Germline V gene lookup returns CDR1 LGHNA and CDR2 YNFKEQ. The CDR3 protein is CASSQDPGLETGTDTQYF. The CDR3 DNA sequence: TGTGCCAGCAGCCAAGATCCGGGACTCGAGACGGGCACAGATACGCAGTATTTT.

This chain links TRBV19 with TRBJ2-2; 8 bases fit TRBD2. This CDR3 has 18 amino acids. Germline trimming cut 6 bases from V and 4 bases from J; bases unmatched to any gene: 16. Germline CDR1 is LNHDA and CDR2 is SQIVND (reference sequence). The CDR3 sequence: CASRPPLGTRLPTGELFF. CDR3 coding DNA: TGTGCCAGTAGACCCCCATTGGGGACTAGGCTTCCCACCGGGGAGCTGTTTTTT. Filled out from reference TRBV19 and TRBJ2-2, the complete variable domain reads DGGITQSPKYLFRKEGQNVTLSCEQNLNHDAMYWYRQDPGQGLRLIYYSQIVNDFQKGDIAEGYSVSREKKESFPLTVTSAQKNPTAFYLCASRPPLGTRLPTGELFFGEGSRLTVL.

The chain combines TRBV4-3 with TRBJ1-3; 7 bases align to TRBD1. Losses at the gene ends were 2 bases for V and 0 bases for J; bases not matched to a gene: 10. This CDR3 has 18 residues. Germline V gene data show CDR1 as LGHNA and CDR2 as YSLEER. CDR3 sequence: CASSQMGMSGGSGNTIYF. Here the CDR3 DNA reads TGCGCCAGCAGCCAAATGGGGATGTCAGGGGGCTCTGGAAACACCATATATTTT.

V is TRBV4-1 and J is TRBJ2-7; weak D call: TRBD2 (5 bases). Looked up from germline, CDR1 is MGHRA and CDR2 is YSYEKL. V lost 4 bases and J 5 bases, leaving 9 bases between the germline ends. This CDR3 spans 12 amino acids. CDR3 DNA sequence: TGCGCCAGCAGCCCTCCCGGGGACGAGCAGTACTTC. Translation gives CASSPPGDEQYF.

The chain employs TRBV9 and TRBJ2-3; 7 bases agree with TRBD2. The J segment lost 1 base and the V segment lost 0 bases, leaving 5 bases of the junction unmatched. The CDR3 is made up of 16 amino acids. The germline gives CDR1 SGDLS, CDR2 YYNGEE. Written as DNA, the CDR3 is TGTGCCAGCAGCGTAGGGGGAGGGTCTGGCACAGATACGCAGTATTTT. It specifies CASSVGGGSGTDTQYF.

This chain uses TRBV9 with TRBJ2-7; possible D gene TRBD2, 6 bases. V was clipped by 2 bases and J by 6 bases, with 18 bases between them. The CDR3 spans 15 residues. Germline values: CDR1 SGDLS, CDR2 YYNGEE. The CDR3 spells CASSVDGTPDSEQYF. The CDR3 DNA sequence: TGTGCCAGCAGCGTCGACGGGACTCCCGACTCCGAGCAGTACTTC.

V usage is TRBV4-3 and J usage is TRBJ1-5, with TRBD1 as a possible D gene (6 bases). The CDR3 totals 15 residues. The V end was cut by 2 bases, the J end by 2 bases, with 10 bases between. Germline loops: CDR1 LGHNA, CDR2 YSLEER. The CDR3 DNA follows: TGCGCCAGCAGCCAATTCTCAGGGGGCAATCAGCCCCAGCATTTT. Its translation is CASSQFSGGNQPQHF.

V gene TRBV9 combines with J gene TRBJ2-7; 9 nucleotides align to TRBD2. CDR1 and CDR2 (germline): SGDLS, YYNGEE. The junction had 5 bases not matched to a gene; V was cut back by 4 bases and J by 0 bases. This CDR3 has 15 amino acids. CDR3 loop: CASSPVSGSSYEQYF. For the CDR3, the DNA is TGTGCCAGCAGCCCAGTTAGCGGGAGCTCCTACGAGCAGTACTTC.

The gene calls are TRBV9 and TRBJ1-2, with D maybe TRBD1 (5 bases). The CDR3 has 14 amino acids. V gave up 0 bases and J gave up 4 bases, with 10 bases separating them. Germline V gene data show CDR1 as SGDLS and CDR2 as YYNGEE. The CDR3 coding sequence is TGTGCCAGCAGCGTAGGGGACGCACCCTATGGCTACACCTTC. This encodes CASSVGDAPYGYTF.

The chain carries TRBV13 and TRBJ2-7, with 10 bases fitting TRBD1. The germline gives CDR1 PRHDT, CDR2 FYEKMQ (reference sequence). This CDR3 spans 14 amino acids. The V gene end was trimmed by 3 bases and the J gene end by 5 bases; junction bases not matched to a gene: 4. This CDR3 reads CASSFTGTGDEQYF. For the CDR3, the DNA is TGTGCCAGCAGCTTCACCGGGACAGGGGACGAGCAGTACTTC. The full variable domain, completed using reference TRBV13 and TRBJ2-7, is AAGVIQSPRHLIKEKRETATLKCYPIPRHDTVYWYQQGPGQDPQFLISFYEKMQSDKGSIPDRFSAQQFSDYHSELNMSSLELGDSALYFCASSFTGTGDEQYFGPGTRLTVT.

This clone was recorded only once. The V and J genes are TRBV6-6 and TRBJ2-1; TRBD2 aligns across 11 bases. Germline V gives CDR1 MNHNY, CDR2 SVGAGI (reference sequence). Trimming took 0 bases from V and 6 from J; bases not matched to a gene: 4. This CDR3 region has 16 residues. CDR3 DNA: TGTGCCAGCAGTTACTCGAGACTAGCGGGACCCAATGAGCAGTTCTTC. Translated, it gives CASSYSRLAGPNEQFF.

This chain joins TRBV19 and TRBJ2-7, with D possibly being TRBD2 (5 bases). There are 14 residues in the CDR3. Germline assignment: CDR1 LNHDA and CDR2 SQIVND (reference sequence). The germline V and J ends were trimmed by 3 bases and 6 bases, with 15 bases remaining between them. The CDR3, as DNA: TGTGCCAGTAGTATTCTAGCCGGCTTTAGCGAGCAGTACTTC. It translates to CASSILAGFSEQYF.

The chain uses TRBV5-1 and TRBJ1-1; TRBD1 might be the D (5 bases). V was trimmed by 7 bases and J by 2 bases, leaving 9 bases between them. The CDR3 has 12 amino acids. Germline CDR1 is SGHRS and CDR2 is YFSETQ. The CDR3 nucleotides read TGCGCCAGCCAAGGGGATAACACTGAAGCTTTCTTT. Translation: CASQGDNTEAFF.

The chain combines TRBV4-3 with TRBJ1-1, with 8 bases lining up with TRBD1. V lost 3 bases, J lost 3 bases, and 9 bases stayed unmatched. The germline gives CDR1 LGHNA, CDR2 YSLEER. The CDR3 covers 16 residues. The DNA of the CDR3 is TGCGCCAGCAGCCACGGTACGGGACAGGTGGACACTGAAGCTTTCTTT. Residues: CASSHGTGQVDTEAFF.

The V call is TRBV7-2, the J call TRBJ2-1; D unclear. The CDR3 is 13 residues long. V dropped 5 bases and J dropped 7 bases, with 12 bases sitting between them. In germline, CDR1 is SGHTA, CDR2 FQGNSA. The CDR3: CASSPAAGNEQFF. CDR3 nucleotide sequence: TGTGCCAGCAGCCCCGCGGCAGGTAATGAGCAGTTCTTC.

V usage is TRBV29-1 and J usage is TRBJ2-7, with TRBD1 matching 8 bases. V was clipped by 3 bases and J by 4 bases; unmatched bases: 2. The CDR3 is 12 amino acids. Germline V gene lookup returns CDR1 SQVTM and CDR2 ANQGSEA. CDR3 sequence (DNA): TGCAGCGTTGATGACAGGGGATACGAGCAGTACTTC. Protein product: CSVDDRGYEQYF.

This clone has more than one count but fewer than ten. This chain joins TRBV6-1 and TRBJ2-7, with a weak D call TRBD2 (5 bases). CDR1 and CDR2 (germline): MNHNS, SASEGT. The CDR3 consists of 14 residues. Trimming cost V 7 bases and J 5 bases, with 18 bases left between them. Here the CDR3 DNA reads TGTGCCAGCACTCGAGGACTCTCCTGGGACGAGCAGTACTTC. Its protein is CASTRGLSWDEQYF.

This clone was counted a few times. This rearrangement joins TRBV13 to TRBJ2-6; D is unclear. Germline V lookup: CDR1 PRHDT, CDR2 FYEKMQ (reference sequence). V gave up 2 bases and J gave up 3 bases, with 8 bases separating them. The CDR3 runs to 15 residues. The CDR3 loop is CASSLMGGGANVLTF. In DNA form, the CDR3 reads TGTGCCAGCAGCTTAATGGGCGGTGGGGCCAACGTCCTGACTTTC.

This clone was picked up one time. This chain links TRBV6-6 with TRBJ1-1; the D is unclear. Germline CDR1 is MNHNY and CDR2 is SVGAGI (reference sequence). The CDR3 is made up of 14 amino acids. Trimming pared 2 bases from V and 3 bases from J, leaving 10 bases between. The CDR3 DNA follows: TGTGCCAGCAGTTACGAGGGTCCGCACACTGAAGCTTTCTTT. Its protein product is CASSYEGPHTEAFF.

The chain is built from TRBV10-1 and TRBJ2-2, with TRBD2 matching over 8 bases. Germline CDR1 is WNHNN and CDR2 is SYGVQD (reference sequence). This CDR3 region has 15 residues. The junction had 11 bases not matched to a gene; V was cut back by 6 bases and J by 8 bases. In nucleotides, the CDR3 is TGCGCCAGCAGACTGAGGATAGCGGGAATAGGGGAGCTGTTTTTT. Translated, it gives CASRLRIAGIGELFF.

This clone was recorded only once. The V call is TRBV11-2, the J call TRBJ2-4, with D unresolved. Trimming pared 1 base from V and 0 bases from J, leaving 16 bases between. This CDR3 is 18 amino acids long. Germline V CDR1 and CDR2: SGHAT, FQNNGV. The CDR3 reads CASSLAPFAGLAKNIQYF. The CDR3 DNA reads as TGTGCCAGCAGCTTAGCCCCTTTCGCAGGCCTAGCCAAAAACATTCAGTACTTC.